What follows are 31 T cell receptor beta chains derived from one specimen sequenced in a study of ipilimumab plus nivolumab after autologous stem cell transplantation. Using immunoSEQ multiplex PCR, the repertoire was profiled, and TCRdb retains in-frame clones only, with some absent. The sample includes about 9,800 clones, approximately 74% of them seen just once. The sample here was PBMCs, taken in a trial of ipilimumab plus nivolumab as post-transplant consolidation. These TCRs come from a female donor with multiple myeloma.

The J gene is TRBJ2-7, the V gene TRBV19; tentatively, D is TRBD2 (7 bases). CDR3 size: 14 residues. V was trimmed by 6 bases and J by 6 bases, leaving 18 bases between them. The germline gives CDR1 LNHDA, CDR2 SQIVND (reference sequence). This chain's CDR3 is CASSKRGGDLEQYF. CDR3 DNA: TGTGCCAGTAGCAAGAGGGGGGGAGATCTCGAGCAGTACTTC.

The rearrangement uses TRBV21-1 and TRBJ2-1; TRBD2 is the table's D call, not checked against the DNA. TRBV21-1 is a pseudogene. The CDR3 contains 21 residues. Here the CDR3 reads CASSHGDELAGGIGKGNEQFF. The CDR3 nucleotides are TGTGCCAGCTCTCATGGGGACGAGCTAGCGGGAGGGATAGGGAAAGGTAATGAGCAGTTCTTC.

This chain's CDR3 is CASRVGGNTEAFF. Here the CDR3 DNA reads TGTGCCAGCAGGGTAGGGGGTAACACTGAAGCTTTCTTT. This chain connects TRBV7-3 to TRBJ1-1, with a weak D call TRBD1 (6 bases). V lost 6 bases to trimming and J lost 2 bases, with 10 bases between them. The CDR3 spans 13 residues. Germline CDR1 and CDR2: SGHTA and FQGTGA.

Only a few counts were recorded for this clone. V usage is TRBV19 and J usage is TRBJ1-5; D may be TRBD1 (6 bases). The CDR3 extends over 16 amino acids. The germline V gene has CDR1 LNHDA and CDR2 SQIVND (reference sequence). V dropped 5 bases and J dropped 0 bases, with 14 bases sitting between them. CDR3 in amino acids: CASSSLGGLSNQPQHF. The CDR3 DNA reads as TGTGCCAGTAGTTCCCTGGGGGGGCTTAGCAATCAGCCCCAGCATTTT.

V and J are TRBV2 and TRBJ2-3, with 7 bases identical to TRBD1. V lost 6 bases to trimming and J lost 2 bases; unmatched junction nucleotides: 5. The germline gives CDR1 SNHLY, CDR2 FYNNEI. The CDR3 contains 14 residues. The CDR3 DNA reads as TGTGCCAGCAGGGGTAGGGGGCACACAGATACGCAGTATTTT. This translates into CASRGRGHTDTQYF.

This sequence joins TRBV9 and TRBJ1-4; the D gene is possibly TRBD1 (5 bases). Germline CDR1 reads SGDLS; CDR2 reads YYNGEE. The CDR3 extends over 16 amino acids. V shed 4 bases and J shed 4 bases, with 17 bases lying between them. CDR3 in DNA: TGTGCCAGCAGCCCCCTCGGTCAGGGAGATAATGAAAAACTGTTTTTT. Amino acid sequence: CASSPLGQGDNEKLFF.

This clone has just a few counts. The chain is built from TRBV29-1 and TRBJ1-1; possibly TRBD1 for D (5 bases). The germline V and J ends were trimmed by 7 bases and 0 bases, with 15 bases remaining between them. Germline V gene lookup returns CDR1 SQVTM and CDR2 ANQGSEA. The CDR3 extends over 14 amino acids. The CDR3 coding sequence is TGCAGCGGGAGGGACGGCACCTTGAACACTGAAGCTTTCTTT. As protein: CSGRDGTLNTEAFF.

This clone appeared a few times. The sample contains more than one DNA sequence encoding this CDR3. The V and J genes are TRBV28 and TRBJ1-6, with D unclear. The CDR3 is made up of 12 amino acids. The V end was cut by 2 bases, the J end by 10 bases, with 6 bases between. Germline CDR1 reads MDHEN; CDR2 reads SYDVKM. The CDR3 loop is CASSLEYSPLHF. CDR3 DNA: TGTGCCAGCAGTTTAGAATACTCACCCCTCCACTTT.

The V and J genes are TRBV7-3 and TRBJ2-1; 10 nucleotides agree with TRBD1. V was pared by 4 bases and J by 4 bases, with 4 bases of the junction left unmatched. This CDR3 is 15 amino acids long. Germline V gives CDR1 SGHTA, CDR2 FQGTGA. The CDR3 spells CASSSPGQGYNEQFF. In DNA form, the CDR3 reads TGTGCCAGCAGCTCGCCGGGACAGGGGTACAATGAGCAGTTCTTC.

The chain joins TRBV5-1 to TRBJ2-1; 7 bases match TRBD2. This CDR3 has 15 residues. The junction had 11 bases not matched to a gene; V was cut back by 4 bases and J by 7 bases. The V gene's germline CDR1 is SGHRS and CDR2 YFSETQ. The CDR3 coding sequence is TGCGCCAGCAGCCTGGGGGACTACTCCCGGAATGAGCAGTTCTTC. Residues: CASSLGDYSRNEQFF.

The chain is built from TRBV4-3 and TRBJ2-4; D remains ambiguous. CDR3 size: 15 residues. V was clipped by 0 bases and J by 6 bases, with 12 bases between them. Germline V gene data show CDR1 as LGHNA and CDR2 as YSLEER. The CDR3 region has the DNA TGCGCCAGCAGCCAAGATGGGCTGCCTGGAAACATTCAGTACTTC. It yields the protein CASSQDGLPGNIQYF.

DNA for the CDR3: TGTGCCTGGAGTCCTCGGGCGGGGGCAGATACGCAGTATTTT. Translated, it gives CAWSPRAGADTQYF. The chain carries TRBV30 and TRBJ2-3, with TRBD2 matching over 7 bases. In germline, CDR1 is GTSNPN, CDR2 SVGIG (reference sequence). Losses at the gene ends were 2 bases for V and 4 bases for J; bases not matched to a gene: 6. This CDR3 has 14 residues.

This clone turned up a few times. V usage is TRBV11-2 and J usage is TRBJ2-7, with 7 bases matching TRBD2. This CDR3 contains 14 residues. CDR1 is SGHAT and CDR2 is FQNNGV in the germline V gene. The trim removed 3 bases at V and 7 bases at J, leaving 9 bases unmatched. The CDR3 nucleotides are TGTGCCAGCAGCTTTGGGCGGGGGTTTGGGGAGCAGTACTTC. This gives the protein CASSFGRGFGEQYF.

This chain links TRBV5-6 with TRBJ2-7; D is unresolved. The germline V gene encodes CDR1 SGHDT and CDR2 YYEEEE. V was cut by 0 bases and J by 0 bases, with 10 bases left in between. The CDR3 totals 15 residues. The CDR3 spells CASSLVQAYSYEQYF. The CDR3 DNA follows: TGTGCCAGCAGCTTGGTGCAGGCCTACTCCTACGAGCAGTACTTC.

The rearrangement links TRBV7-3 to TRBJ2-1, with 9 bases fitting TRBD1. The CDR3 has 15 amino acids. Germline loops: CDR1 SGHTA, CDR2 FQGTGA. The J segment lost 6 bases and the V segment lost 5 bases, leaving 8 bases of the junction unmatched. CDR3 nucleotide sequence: TGTGCCAGCAGCCGCGGGACAGGGCTTTTCAATGAGCAGTTCTTC. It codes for CASSRGTGLFNEQFF.

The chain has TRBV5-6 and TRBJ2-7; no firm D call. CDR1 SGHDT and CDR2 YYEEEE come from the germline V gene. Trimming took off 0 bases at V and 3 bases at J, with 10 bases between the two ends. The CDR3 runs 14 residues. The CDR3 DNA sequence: TGTGCCAGCAGCTTGGCCGCCTCACTCTACGAGCAGTACTTC. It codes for CASSLAASLYEQYF.

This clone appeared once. The DNA of the CDR3 is TGTGCCAGTAGTAGATTGGCAGTACAAAATGAGCAGTTCTTC. Residues: CASSRLAVQNEQFF. V is TRBV19 and J is TRBJ2-1; D ambiguous. The V gene lost 4 bases and the J gene lost 7 bases, with 14 bases spanning the gap. Germline V gene lookup returns CDR1 LNHDA and CDR2 SQIVND (reference sequence). This CDR3 comprises 14 residues.

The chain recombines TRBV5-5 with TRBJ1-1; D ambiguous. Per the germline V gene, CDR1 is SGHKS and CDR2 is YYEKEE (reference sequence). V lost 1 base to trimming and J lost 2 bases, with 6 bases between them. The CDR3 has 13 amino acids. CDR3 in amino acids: CASSLWGNTEAFF. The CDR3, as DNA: TGTGCCAGCAGCTTGTGGGGAAACACTGAAGCTTTCTTT. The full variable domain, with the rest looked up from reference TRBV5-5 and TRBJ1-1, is DAGVTQSPTHLIKTRGQQVTLRCSPISGHKSVSWYQQVLGQGPQFIFQYYEKEERGRGNFPDRFSARQFPNYSSELNVNALLLGDSALYLCASSLWGNTEAFFGQGTRLTVV.

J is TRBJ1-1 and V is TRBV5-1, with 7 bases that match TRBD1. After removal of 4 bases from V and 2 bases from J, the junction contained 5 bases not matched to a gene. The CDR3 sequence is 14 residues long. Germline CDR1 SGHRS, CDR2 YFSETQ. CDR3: CASSPTGSNTEAFF. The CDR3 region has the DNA TGCGCCAGCAGCCCGACAGGGAGTAACACTGAAGCTTTCTTT. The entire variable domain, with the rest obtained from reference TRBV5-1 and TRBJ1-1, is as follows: KAGVTQTPRYLIKTRGQQVTLSCSPISGHRSVSWYQQTPGQGLQFLFEYFSETQRNKGNFPGRFSGRQFSNSRSEMNVSTLELGDSALYLCASSPTGSNTEAFFGQGTRLTVV.

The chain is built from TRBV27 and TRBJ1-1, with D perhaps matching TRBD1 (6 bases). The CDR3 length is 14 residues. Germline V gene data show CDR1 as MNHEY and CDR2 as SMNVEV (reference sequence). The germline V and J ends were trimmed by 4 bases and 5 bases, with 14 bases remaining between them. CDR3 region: CASSWGGGPTEAFF. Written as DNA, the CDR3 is TGTGCCAGCAGTTGGGGTGGGGGCCCAACTGAAGCTTTCTTT.

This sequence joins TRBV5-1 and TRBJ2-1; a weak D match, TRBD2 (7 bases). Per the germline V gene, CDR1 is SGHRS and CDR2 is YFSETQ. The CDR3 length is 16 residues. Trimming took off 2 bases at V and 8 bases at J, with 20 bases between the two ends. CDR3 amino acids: CASSLEGARGLHEQFF. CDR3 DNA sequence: TGCGCCAGCAGCTTAGAAGGAGCGCGGGGGCTGCATGAGCAGTTCTTC.

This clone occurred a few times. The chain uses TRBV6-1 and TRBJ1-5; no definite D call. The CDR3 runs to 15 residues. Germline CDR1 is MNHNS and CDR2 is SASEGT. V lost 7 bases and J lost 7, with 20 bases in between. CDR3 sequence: CASNAPSGVGQPQHF. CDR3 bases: TGTGCCAGCAATGCCCCGTCGGGTGTGGGGCAGCCCCAGCATTTT.

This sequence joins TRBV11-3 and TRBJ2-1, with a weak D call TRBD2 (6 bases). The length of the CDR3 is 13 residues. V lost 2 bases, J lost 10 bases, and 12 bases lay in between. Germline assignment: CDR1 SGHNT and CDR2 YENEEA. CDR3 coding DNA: TGTGCCAGCAGCTTAATGGGAGGAGGGGAGCAGTTCTTC. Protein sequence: CASSLMGGGEQFF.

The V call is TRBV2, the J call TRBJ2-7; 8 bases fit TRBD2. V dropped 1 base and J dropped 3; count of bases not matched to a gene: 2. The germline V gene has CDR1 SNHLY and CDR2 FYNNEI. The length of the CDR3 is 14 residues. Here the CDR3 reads CASSEEGLGYEQYF. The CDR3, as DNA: TGTGCCAGCAGTGAAGAGGGACTAGGCTACGAGCAGTACTTC.

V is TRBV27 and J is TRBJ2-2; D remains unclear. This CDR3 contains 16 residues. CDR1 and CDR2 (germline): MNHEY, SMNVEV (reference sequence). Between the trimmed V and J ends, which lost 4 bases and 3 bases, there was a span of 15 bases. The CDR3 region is CASSYPGHSDTGELFF. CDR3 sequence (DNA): TGTGCCAGCAGTTATCCCGGTCACTCCGACACCGGGGAGCTGTTTTTT.

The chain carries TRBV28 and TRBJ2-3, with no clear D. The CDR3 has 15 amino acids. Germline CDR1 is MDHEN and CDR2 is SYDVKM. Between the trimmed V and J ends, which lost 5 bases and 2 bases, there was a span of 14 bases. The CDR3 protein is CASSLPPALTDTQYF. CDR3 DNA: TGTGCCAGCAGTCTCCCACCAGCCCTCACAGATACGCAGTATTTT.

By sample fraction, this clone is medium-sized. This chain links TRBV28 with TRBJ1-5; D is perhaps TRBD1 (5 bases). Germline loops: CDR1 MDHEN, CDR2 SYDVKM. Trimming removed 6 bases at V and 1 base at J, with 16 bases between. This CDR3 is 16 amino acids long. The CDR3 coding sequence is TGTGCCAGCAGCCCAAGCGGGCGGGACAGCAATCAGCCCCAGCATTTT. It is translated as CASSPSGRDSNQPQHF.

In DNA form, the CDR3 reads TGTGCCAGCAGCCGGACAGGGGAGCAGTTCTTC. Translation: CASSRTGEQFF. The chain links TRBV5-6 to TRBJ2-1; 8 bases agree with TRBD1. The ends lost 4 bases at V and 10 bases at J; junction bases unmatched: 1. This CDR3 has 11 amino acids. CDR1 and CDR2 (germline): SGHDT, YYEEEE.

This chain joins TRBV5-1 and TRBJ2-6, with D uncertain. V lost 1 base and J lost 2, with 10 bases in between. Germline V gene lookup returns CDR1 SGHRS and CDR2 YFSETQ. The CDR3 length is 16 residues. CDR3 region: CASSLSTAPGANVLTF. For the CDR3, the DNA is TGCGCCAGCAGCTTGAGTACAGCCCCTGGGGCCAACGTCCTGACTTTC.

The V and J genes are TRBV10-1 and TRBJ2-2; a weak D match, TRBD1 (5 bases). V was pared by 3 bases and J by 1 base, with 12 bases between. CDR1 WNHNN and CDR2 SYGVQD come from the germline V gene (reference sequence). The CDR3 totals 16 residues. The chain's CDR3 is CASSDPAGMNTGELFF. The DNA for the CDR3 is TGCGCCAGCAGTGACCCGGCAGGGATGAACACCGGGGAGCTGTTTTTT.

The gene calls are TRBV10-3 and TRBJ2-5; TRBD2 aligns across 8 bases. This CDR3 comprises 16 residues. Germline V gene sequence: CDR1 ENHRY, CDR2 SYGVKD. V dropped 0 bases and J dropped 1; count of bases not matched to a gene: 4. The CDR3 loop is CAISESVAGFQETQYF. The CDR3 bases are TGTGCCATCAGTGAGTCGGTAGCGGGGTTCCAAGAGACCCAGTACTTC.